The 25 T cell receptor beta chains reported below all come from one sample, sequenced in a study of low-dose radiotherapy and immunotherapy resistance in tumors. Time point here: after trial treatment. Treatment: LDRT plus nivolumab, ipilimumab, low-dose cyclophosphamide and aspirin (RACIN trial). TCRs underwent roughly 20 PCR cycles of amplification with a constant-region primer and V-primer adapter. Each CDR3 protein is one row after TCRdb ran MiXCR on the reads. In the table there are 50,000 or so distinct CDR3 sequences, around 34% of which are singletons. Sequenced material: PBMCs, taken after low-dose radiotherapy plus immunotherapy. The receptors shown here come from a male donor with rectosigmoid adenocarcinoma.

This clonotype came up a few times. The V call is TRBV4-1, the J call TRBJ2-1; the D gene is possibly TRBD1 (6 bases). The CDR3 is made up of 14 amino acids. Trimming took off 3 bases at V and 6 bases at J, with 12 bases between the two ends. Germline values: CDR1 MGHRA, CDR2 YSYEKL. The CDR3 reads CASSQSGQINEQFF. Here the CDR3 DNA reads TGCGCCAGCAGCCAGAGCGGACAGATCAATGAGCAGTTCTTC.

In its sample, this clonotype was seen many times. This sequence joins TRBV6-4 and TRBJ2-3; 7 bases map to TRBD2. The CDR3 totals 17 residues. In germline, CDR1 is MRHNA, CDR2 SNTAGT. V dropped 0 bases and J dropped 0; count of bases not matched to a gene: 6. The CDR3 sequence: CASSDSGRGSSTDTQYF. The CDR3 DNA follows: TGTGCCAGCAGTGACTCGGGGAGGGGCTCAAGCACAGATACGCAGTATTTT.

In this sample, this clonotype turned up many times. The V gene is TRBV6-2 or TRBV6-3, the J gene TRBJ2-5, with D perhaps being TRBD1 or TRBD2 (5 bases each). The CDR3 is 15 amino acids. Per the germline V gene, CDR1 is MNHEY and CDR2 is SVGEGT. Deletions cut 6 bases from V and 4 bases from J, with 18 bases between. Written as DNA, the CDR3 is TGTGCCAGCAGCTCCCGGCCCAGAGGGACAGAGACCCAGTACTTC. It translates to CASSSRPRGTETQYF.

This clonotype was observed a handful of times. The rearrangement joins TRBV28 to TRBJ1-5; D might be TRBD1 (6 bases). The CDR3 runs to 17 residues. Trimming shortened V by 7 bases and J by 5 bases, and 24 bases separated the two germline ends. The germline CDR1 and CDR2 sequences are MDHEN and SYDVKM. The CDR3 here is CASILGPFTGPDQPQHF. CDR3 in DNA: TGTGCCAGCATCCTAGGCCCCTTTACAGGGCCTGATCAGCCCCAGCATTTT.

At least ten counts were recorded for this clonotype. The chain employs TRBV29-1 and TRBJ2-3; tentatively, D is TRBD2 (6 bases). V lost 3 bases and J 8 bases, leaving 12 bases between the germline ends. This CDR3 spans 12 amino acids. Germline V lookup: CDR1 SQVTM, CDR2 ANQGSEA. The CDR3 DNA follows: TGCAGCGTTGACCAGGACTACCCTACGCAGTATTTT. It translates to CSVDQDYPTQYF.

Judged by abundance, this clonotype is medium-sized. The CDR3 sequence is CASSKIQTGQETQYF. The CDR3 coding sequence is TGTGCCAGCAGTAAGATACAGACAGGCCAAGAGACCCAGTACTTC. The V gene is TRBV28, the J gene TRBJ2-5; D might be TRBD1 (6 bases). V lost 5 bases, J lost 1 base, and 14 bases lay in between. Germline lookup yields CDR1 MDHEN and CDR2 SYDVKM. The length of the CDR3 is 15 residues.

The CDR3 bases are TGCAGCGTCCGCGGGGGGGCCACAGATACGCAGTATTTT. Translating gives CSVRGGATDTQYF. The V and J genes are TRBV29-1 and TRBJ2-3; 9 bases map to TRBD2. J was trimmed by 2 bases and V by 6 bases; bases with no gene match: 3. The CDR3 loop spans 13 amino acids. Germline CDR1 and CDR2: SQVTM and ANQGSEA.

The table lists this clonotype with many counts. The chain employs TRBV6-2 or TRBV6-3 and TRBJ1-4, with TRBD1 matching over 7 bases. The V and J ends lost 2 bases and 7 bases, in that order; junction bases with no gene match: 7. Looked up from germline, CDR1 is MNHEY and CDR2 is SVGEGT. The CDR3 extends over 15 amino acids. CDR3 sequence reads: CASSYGGGSGEKLFF. The DNA for the CDR3 is TGTGCCAGCAGTTACGGAGGGGGCAGTGGTGAAAAACTGTTTTTT.

In the case of this clonotype: The DNA is omitted, as the CDR3 cannot be located on it reliably, and the CDR3 follows TCRdb's listing. This chain connects TRBV6-6 to TRBJ2-2; TRBD1 reflects the table's D call only, with no check against the DNA. Germline loops: CDR1 MNHNY, CDR2 SVGAGI (reference sequence). The CDR3 adds up to 16 amino acids, both ends counted. The CDR3 here is CASSYVPGTGELFFFF.

This clonotype was recorded at least ten times. This chain connects TRBV11-3 to TRBJ1-1; maybe TRBD1 (5 bases). Germline V gives CDR1 SGHNT, CDR2 YENEEA. The CDR3 runs to 17 residues. The V end was cut by 4 bases, the J end by 3 bases, with 21 bases between. CDR3 sequence: CASSSRDGSGGDTEAFF. The DNA for the CDR3 is TGTGCCAGCAGCTCGAGGGACGGCTCTGGGGGGGACACTGAAGCTTTCTTT.

This clonotype has at least ten counts. The chain has TRBV7-2 and TRBJ2-5; weak D call: TRBD2 (6 bases). Trimming took off 6 bases at V and 2 bases at J, with 16 bases between the two ends. This CDR3 contains 15 residues. In germline, CDR1 is SGHTA, CDR2 FQGNSA. CDR3 in amino acids: CASRARPSAQETQYF. The CDR3 DNA reads TGTGCCAGCAGAGCCCGACCTAGCGCACAAGAGACCCAGTACTTC.

In this sample, this clonotype turned up many times. The CDR3 DNA is TGTGCCAGCAGTTTTGAGCGGGGGACAGCCCTCCACTTT. Its translation: CASSFERGTALHF. The chain joins TRBV28 to TRBJ1-6, with 7 bases lining up with TRBD1. Germline trimming cut 3 bases from V and 14 bases from J; bases unmatched to any gene: 7. CDR1 and CDR2 (germline): MDHEN, SYDVKM. The CDR3 is 13 residues long.

The table lists this clonotype with many counts. The gene calls are TRBV28 and TRBJ1-2; D gene uncertain. The germline V gene encodes CDR1 MDHEN and CDR2 SYDVKM. The length of the CDR3 is 12 residues. V gave up 3 bases and J gave up 3 bases, with 5 bases separating them. CDR3 region: CASSLTDYGYTF. The DNA of the CDR3 is TGTGCCAGCAGTTTGACGGACTATGGCTACACCTTC.

This clonotype has at least ten counts. This sequence joins TRBV28 and TRBJ2-7; D perhaps matches TRBD1 (5 bases). The CDR3 consists of 14 residues. Germline lookup yields CDR1 MDHEN and CDR2 SYDVKM. Trimming took 2 bases from V and 5 from J, leaving 13 bases between them. The DNA of the CDR3 is TGTGCCAGCAGTTTAATGGGGCGCATCCACGAGCAGTACTTC. This codes for CASSLMGRIHEQYF.

This clonotype was seen many times. This chain joins TRBV6-2 or TRBV6-3 and TRBJ2-3; D is uncertain. From germline, CDR1 is MNHEY and CDR2 SVGEGT. Trimming stripped 0 bases from V and 2 bases from J, with 3 bases between. The CDR3 contains 13 residues. CDR3 coding DNA: TGTGCCAGCAGTTACTCGACCACAGATACGCAGTATTTT. Translating it yields CASSYSTTDTQYF.

J is TRBJ2-3 and V is TRBV5-1; 10 positions match TRBD1. CDR1 and CDR2 (germline): SGHRS, YFSETQ. Losses at the gene ends were 4 bases for V and 3 bases for J; bases not matched to a gene: 8. CDR3 length: 16 residues. The CDR3 nucleotides are TGCGCCAGCAGCGGCTTGACAGGGGGCGGGACAGATACGCAGTATTTT. Its protein is CASSGLTGGGTDTQYF.

The chain couples TRBV18 to TRBJ2-2; D may be TRBD1 or TRBD2 (5 bases each). This CDR3 spans 16 amino acids. The germline V gene encodes CDR1 KGHSH and CDR2 LQKENI. Deletions cut 6 bases from V and 7 bases from J, with 21 bases between. In DNA, the CDR3 is TGTGCCAGCTCCCGAACCCGGGACGGACAAGGCGGGGAGCTGTTTTTT. As protein: CASSRTRDGQGGELFF.

This clonotype was seen repeatedly, ten times or more. This chain connects TRBV3-1 to TRBJ1-1; D may be TRBD1 (6 bases). Trimming left V 5 bases short and J 0 bases short, with 19 bases between. The CDR3 length is 17 residues. CDR1 and CDR2 from the germline V gene are LGHDT and YNNKEL (reference sequence). The CDR3 sequence is CASSKPGGGPMNTEAFF. The CDR3 nucleotides are TGTGCCAGCAGCAAACCCGGAGGGGGGCCGATGAACACTGAAGCTTTCTTT.

This clonotype was observed at least ten times. The V and J genes are TRBV7-9 and TRBJ2-7, with TRBD1 identical over 7 bases. The germline CDR1 and CDR2 sequences are SEHNR and FQNEAQ (reference sequence). This CDR3 is 15 amino acids long. V shed 4 bases and J 2 bases; nucleotides not matched to a gene: 8. The CDR3: CASSSPGQTTYEQYF. CDR3 in DNA: TGTGCCAGCAGCTCTCCGGGACAGACTACCTACGAGCAGTACTTC. The full variable domain, in which reference TRBV7-9 and TRBJ2-7 provide the parts outside the CDR3, is DTGVSQNPRHKITKRGQNVTFRCDPISEHNRLYWYRQTLGQGPEFLTYFQNEAQLEKSRLLSDRFSAERPKGSFSTLEIQRTEQGDSAMYLCASSSPGQTTYEQYFGPGTRLTVT.

This clonotype was seen ten or more times. This chain joins TRBV20-1 and TRBJ2-7; 8 bases are a match to TRBD2. Germline CDR1 DFQATT, CDR2 SNEGSKA (reference sequence). This CDR3 contains 14 residues. With 7 bases clipped from V and 7 bases from J, the junction kept 15 bases outside the gene matches. The DNA for the CDR3 is TGCAGTGGGGGGGGGGCTAGCGGGCCGAAAGAGCAGTACTTC. Translated: CSGGGASGPKEQYF.

This clonotype appeared many times. The rearrangement links TRBV4-3 to TRBJ2-3, with 12 bases aligning to TRBD2. The CDR3 covers 17 residues. The germline CDR1 and CDR2 sequences are LGHNA and YSLEER. The V gene end was trimmed by 3 bases and the J gene end by 4 bases; junction bases not matched to a gene: 8. The CDR3 sequence is CASSHELAGGGPDTQYF. The CDR3 nucleotides read TGCGCCAGCAGCCACGAACTAGCGGGAGGAGGCCCAGATACGCAGTATTTT.

DNA of the CDR3: TGTGCCAGCAGCTCCGAGGGGGCACAGCAGCCCCAGCATTTT. Its translation is CASSSEGAQQPQHF. This chain joins TRBV5-5 and TRBJ1-5; TRBD1 aligns across 7 bases. V was pared by 3 bases and J by 7 bases, with 7 bases of the junction left unmatched. CDR1 is SGHKS, CDR2 YYEKEE, per germline (reference sequence). The CDR3 runs 14 residues.

A few counts support this clonotype. The chain employs TRBV24-1 and TRBJ2-2, with D maybe TRBD2 (5 bases). The V end was cut by 3 bases, the J end by 5 bases, with 18 bases between. The germline CDR1 and CDR2 sequences are KGHDR and SFDVKD. The CDR3 consists of 17 residues. The CDR3 nucleotides are TGTGCCACCAGTGATCGGGCAGCAGGATGGAGGACCGGGGAGCTGTTTTTT. Protein product: CATSDRAAGWRTGELFF.

This clonotype was counted at least ten times. The chain links TRBV10-3 to TRBJ1-2, with D perhaps matching TRBD1 (6 bases). The V end lost 6 bases, the J end lost 1 base, and 9 bases lay between the germline ends. The CDR3 runs 13 residues. Germline CDR1 ENHRY, CDR2 SYGVKD. As DNA, the CDR3 is TGTGCCATCAGCCACAGGGATAACTATGGCTACACCTTC. It codes for CAISHRDNYGYTF.

The chain is built from TRBV5-4 and TRBJ1-2; possibly TRBD1 for D (5 bases). The CDR3 is made up of 13 amino acids. Germline V gene lookup returns CDR1 SGHNT and CDR2 YYREEE (reference sequence). V dropped 2 bases and J dropped 4 bases, with 9 bases sitting between them. The CDR3, as DNA: TGTGCCAGCAGCTTTCAGGGCTCCTATGGCTACACCTTC. Translating it yields CASSFQGSYGYTF.